This T cell receptor (beta chain) was captured by sequencing in a study of cytomegalovirus exposure and HLA in healthy donors. The CDR3 runs 17 residues. Germline V CDR1 and CDR2: SGHVS, FQNEAQ. Trimming stripped 1 base from V and 5 bases from J, with 21 bases between. Study results and limitations: For presence/absence analyses, sequencing depth was assumed to be roughly uniform across donors.

Primers: 60 Vbeta forward and 13 Jbeta reverse. Sequenced by immunoSEQ multiplex PCR; TCRdb stores in-frame clones only, minus some. The sample holds some 150,000 clones; 70% to 85% are singletons and the top ten take more than 3%. As for this clone: Its antigen is unknown.

The sequence was obtained from a man aged 25-45 years in good health and CMV-seropositive. The V gene is TRBV7-8, the J gene TRBJ2-7; D is possibly TRBD1 (5 bases). The specimen sequenced was PBMCs. CDR3 residues: CASSLVRRRQGFHEQYF. The CDR3 DNA sequence: TGTGCCAGCAGCTTAGTCCGCCGGCGGCAGGGATTTCACGAGCAGTACTTC.